This T cell receptor (beta chain) was profiled in a study of cytomegalovirus exposure and HLA in healthy donors. The wider study: The 120 validation repertoires, a later analysis reported, used the same platform as the 550 to 700 repertoires from the first cohort. Findings of the study overall: The TCR clusters that emerged in the first cohort tended, a later analysis found, to co-occur in the approximately 120 validation repertoires. The investigators catalogued 150 or so TCR beta chains as cytomegalovirus-associated.

On this clone: Antigen unknown.

The table came from immunoSEQ multiplex PCR; TCRdb's copy has only in-frame clones and leaves some out. The table lists approximately 150,000 clones, approximately 90% of them singletons. The V end was cut by 1 base, the J end by 5 bases, with 18 bases between. CDR1 is MGHRA and CDR2 is YSYEKL in the germline V gene. CDR3 length: 16 residues. Sequenced input: PBMCs. This chain links TRBV4-1 with TRBJ2-7; TRBD1 is a possible D gene (6 bases). The TCR originated in a man younger than 30 in good health and CMV-seropositive. The CDR3 reads CASSQGDGIGGHEQYF. The CDR3 coding sequence is TGCGCCAGCAGCCAAGGGGATGGTATTGGGGGCCACGAGCAGTACTTC.